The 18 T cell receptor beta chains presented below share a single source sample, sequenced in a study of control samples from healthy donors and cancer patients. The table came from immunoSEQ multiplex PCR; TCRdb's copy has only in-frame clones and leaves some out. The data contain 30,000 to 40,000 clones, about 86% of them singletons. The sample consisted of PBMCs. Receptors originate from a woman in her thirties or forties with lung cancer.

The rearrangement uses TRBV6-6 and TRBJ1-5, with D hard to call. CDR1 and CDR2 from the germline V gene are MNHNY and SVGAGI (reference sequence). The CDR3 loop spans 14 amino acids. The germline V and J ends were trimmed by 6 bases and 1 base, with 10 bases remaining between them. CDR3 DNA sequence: TGTGCCAGCAGCCCCCCCATAAGCAATCAGCCCCAGCATTTT. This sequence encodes CASSPPISNQPQHF.

CDR3 in amino acids: CASSFQGTDYGYTF. CDR3 coding DNA: TGCGCCAGCAGCTTCCAGGGGACTGACTATGGCTACACCTTC. The chain uses TRBV5-1 and TRBJ1-2, with D perhaps matching TRBD1 (6 bases). The ends were cut back, 2 bases at V and 3 bases at J, with 11 bases in the middle. This CDR3 is 14 amino acids long. Germline V gives CDR1 SGHRS, CDR2 YFSETQ.

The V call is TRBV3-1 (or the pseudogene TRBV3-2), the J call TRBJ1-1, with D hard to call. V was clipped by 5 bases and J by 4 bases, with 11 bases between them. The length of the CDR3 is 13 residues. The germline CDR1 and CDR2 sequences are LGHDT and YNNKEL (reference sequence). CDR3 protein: CASSSSGITEAFF. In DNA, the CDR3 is TGTGCCAGCAGCTCTTCGGGGATCACTGAAGCTTTCTTT.

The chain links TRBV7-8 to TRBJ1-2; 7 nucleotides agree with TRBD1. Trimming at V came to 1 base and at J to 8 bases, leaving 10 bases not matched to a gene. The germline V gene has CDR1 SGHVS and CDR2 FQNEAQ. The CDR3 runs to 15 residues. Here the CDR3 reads CASSLDDRVGKGYTF. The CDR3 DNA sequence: TGTGCCAGCAGCTTAGATGACAGGGTGGGGAAGGGCTACACCTTC.

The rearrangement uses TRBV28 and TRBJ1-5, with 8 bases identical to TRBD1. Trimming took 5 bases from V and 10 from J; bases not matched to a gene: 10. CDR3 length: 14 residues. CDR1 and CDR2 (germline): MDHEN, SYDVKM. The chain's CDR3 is CASSPRTGYAPQHF. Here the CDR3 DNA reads TGTGCCAGCAGTCCCCGGACAGGGTATGCTCCCCAGCATTTT.

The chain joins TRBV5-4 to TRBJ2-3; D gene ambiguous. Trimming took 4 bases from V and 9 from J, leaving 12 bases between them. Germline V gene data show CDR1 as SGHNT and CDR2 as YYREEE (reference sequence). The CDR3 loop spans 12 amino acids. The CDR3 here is CASSPGVATQYF. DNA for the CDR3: TGTGCCAGCAGCCCTGGAGTAGCCACGCAGTATTTT.

DNA of the CDR3: TGTGCCAGCAGTCTGGACAGGTTGGAAAAACTGTTTTTT. This gives the protein CASSLDRLEKLFF. This chain links TRBV28 with TRBJ1-4; 7 nucleotides line up with TRBD1. Germline V lookup: CDR1 MDHEN, CDR2 SYDVKM. This CDR3 is built from 13 residues. The J segment lost 8 bases and the V segment lost 5 bases, leaving 5 bases of the junction unmatched.

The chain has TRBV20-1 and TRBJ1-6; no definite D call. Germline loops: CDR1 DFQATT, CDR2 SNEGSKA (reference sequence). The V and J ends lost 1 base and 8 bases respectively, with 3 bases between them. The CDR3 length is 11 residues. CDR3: CSARVDSPLHF. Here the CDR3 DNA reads TGCAGTGCTAGAGTAGATTCACCCCTCCACTTT.

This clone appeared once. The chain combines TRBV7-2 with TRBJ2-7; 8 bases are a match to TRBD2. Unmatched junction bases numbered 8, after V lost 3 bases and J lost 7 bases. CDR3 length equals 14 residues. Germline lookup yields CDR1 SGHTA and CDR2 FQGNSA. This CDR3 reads CASSFTSGLGEQYF. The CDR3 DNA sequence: TGTGCCAGCAGCTTCACTAGCGGATTGGGTGAGCAGTACTTC.

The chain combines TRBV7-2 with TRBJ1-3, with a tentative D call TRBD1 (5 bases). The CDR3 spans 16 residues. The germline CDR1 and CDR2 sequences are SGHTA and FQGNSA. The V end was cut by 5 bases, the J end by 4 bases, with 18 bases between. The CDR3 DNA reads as TGTGCCAGCAGCCAAGGGATATCAGGGCGGGGAAACACCATATATTTT. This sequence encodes CASSQGISGRGNTIYF.

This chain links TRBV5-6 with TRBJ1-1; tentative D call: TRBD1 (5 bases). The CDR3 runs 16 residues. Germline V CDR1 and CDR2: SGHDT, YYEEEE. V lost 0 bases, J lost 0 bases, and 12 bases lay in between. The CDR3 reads CASSLVGAEMNTEAFF. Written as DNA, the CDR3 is TGTGCCAGCAGCTTGGTAGGGGCGGAGATGAACACTGAAGCTTTCTTT.

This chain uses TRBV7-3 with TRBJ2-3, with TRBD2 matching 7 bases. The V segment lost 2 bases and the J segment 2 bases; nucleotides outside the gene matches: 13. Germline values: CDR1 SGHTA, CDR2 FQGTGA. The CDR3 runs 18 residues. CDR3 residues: CASSLGVVSGTYTDTQYF. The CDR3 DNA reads TGTGCCAGCAGCTTAGGAGTTGTCAGCGGGACGTACACAGATACGCAGTATTTT.

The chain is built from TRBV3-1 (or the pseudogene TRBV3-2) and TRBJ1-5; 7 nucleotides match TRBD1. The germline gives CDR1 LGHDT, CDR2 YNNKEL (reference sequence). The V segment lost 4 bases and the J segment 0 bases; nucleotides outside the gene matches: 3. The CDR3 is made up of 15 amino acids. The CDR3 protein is CASSLGTVSNQPQHF. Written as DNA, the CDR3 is TGTGCCAGCAGCCTAGGGACAGTTAGCAATCAGCCCCAGCATTTT.

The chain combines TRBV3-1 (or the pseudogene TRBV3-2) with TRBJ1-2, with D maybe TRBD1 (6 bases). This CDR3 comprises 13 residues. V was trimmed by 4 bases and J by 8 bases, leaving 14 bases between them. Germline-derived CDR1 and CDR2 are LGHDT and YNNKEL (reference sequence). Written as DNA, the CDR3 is TGTGCCAGCAGCCCACTACAGGGACACGGCTACACCTTC. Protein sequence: CASSPLQGHGYTF.

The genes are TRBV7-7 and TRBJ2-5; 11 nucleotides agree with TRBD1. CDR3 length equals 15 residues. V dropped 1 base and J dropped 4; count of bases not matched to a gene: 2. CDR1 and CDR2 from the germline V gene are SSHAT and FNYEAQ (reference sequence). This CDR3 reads CASSLEGQGGETQYF. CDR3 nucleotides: TGTGCCAGCAGCTTAGAGGGACAGGGGGGAGAGACCCAGTACTTC. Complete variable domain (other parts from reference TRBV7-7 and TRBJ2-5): GAGVSQSPRYKVTKRGQDVTLRCDPISSHATLYWYQQALGQGPEFLTYFNYEAQPDKSGLPSDRFSAERPEGSISTLTIQRTEQRDSAMYRCASSLEGQGGETQYFGPGTRLLVL.

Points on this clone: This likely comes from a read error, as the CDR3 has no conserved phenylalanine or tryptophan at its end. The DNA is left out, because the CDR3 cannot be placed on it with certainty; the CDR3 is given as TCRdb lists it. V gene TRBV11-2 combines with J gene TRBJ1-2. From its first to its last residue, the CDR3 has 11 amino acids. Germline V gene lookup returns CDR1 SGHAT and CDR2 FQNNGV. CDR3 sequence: CASSSGGRVLC.

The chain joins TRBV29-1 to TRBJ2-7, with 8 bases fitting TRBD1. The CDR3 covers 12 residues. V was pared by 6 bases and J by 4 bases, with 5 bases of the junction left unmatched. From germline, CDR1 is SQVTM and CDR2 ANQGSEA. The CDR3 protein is CSVRTGRYEQYF. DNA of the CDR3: TGCAGCGTGAGGACAGGGAGATACGAGCAGTACTTC.

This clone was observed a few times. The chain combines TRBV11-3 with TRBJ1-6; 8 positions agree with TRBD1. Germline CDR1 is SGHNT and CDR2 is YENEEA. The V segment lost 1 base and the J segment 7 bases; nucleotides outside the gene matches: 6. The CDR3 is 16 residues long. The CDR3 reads CASSLGNRTGNSPLHF. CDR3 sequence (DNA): TGTGCCAGCAGCTTAGGGAATAGGACAGGGAATTCACCCCTCCACTTT.